Below, 27 T cell receptor beta chains from the same sample are listed, as sequenced in a study of CD8+CD57+ T cells in acquired aplastic anemia. TCR beta VDJ and CDR3 profiling used genomic DNA as template. TCRdb used MiXCR to reprocess the reads, holding one entry per CDR3 protein. The sample holds a few hundred thousand distinct CDR3 sequences, approximately 80% seen once. All sequencing subjects had displayed CD8+CD57+ cell expansion on flow cytometry. The sequenced material came from sorted CD4+, CD8+, or CD8+CD57+ T cells (not recorded which) from PBMCs. The receptors originated from a human donor with aplastic anemia.

CDR3 coding DNA: TGTGCCAGCAGCTTGGGTGGAGGGGGGAACACTGAAGCTTTCTTT. It is translated as CASSLGGGGNTEAFF. The chain couples TRBV11-2 to TRBJ1-1; tentatively, D is TRBD1 (6 bases). This CDR3 spans 15 amino acids. V lost 3 bases and J lost 1, with 12 bases in between. CDR1 and CDR2 from the germline V gene are SGHAT and FQNNGV.

As to this clonotype: It is likely a read error, because the conserved phenylalanine at the end of the CDR3 is missing. The DNA is left out, because the CDR3 cannot be placed on it with certainty; the CDR3 is given as TCRdb lists it. This chain links TRBV7-3 with TRBJ2-1; the table gives TRBD1 as D, unverified against the DNA. CDR1 and CDR2 (germline): SGHTA, FQGTGA. The CDR3 region is 13 residues in length, termini included. The CDR3 protein is CARNRTAVYGQWN.

About this clonotype: Compared with germline, one end of the junction differs, possibly owing to a read error. The chain couples TRBV7-9 to TRBJ1-6, with a tentative D call TRBD1 (5 bases). This CDR3 is 15 amino acids long. The germline gives CDR1 SEHNR, CDR2 FQNEAQ (reference sequence). DNA for the CDR3: TGTGCCAGCAGCTTGGGCACGGGACCCCAAGACCCCCTGCACTTT. Encoded protein: CASSLGTGPQDPLHF.

About this clonotype: This CDR3 fails to terminate in the conserved phenylalanine or tryptophan, so it likely reflects a read error. The DNA is omitted, as the CDR3 cannot be located on it reliably, and the CDR3 follows TCRdb's listing. This rearrangement joins TRBV7-9 to TRBJ2-3; the DNA was not compared with TRBD1, the D call given in the table. Germline V gives CDR1 SEHNR, CDR2 FQNEAQ (reference sequence). Both ends counted, the CDR3 spans 13 residues. This CDR3 is CASGEGGTDTEYV.

V and J are TRBV5-4 and TRBJ2-5; D tentatively reads TRBD1 or TRBD2 (5 bases each). V lost 4 bases, J lost 4 bases, and 17 bases lay in between. The CDR3 sequence is 15 residues long. Germline CDR1 and CDR2: SGHNT and YYREEE (reference sequence). CDR3 sequence reads: CASSLHGTWGETQYF. The CDR3 bases are TGTGCCAGCAGCCTTCATGGGACCTGGGGAGAGACCCAGTACTTC.

This clonotype was detected only a few times. V gene TRBV7-2 combines with J gene TRBJ2-7; 9 bases are shared with TRBD1. In germline, CDR1 is SGHTA, CDR2 FQGNSA. Losses at the gene ends were 4 bases for V and 5 bases for J; bases not matched to a gene: 6. CDR3 length: 14 amino acids. The CDR3 is CASSSGQGKHEQYF. CDR3 sequence (DNA): TGTGCCAGCAGCTCCGGACAGGGGAAGCACGAGCAGTACTTC. Variable domain in full (rest from reference TRBV7-2 and TRBJ2-7): GAGVSQSPSNKVTEKGKDVELRCDPISGHTALYWYRQSLGQGLEFLIYFQGNSAPDKSGLPSDRFSAERTGGSVSTLTIQRTQQEDSAVYLCASSSGQGKHEQYFGPGTRLTVT.

This CDR3 reads CSAIAGGDFYSPLHF. The CDR3, as DNA: TGCAGTGCTATAGCTGGGGGGGATTTCTATTCACCCCTCCACTTT. The chain recombines TRBV20-1 with TRBJ1-6, with TRBD1 as a possible D gene (5 bases). V was cut by 4 bases and J by 8 bases, with 18 bases left in between. CDR1 is DFQATT, CDR2 SNEGSKA, per germline (reference sequence). The CDR3 has 15 residues.

The chain couples TRBV12-3 or TRBV12-4 to TRBJ1-2, with D perhaps TRBD1 (6 bases). This CDR3 is built from 16 residues. V was clipped by 5 bases and J by 8 bases, with 24 bases between them. As DNA, the CDR3 is TGTGCCAGCAGTAAAGATTGGGGGCGGACAGAGAAGGGCTACACCTTC. Amino acids: CASSKDWGRTEKGYTF.

This chain uses TRBV9 with TRBJ2-7, with D hard to call. Germline CDR1 reads SGDLS; CDR2 reads YYNGEE. V dropped 1 base and J dropped 2 bases, with 22 bases sitting between them. The CDR3 covers 18 residues. The CDR3 here is CASSVRTARESAPYEQYV. The CDR3 nucleotides are TGTGCCAGCAGCGTACGGACCGCCCGAGAATCCGCCCCCTACGAGCAGTACGTC.

In the case of this clonotype: This CDR3 is missing its conserved last phenylalanine or tryptophan, likely due to a read error. Because the CDR3's place on the DNA is in doubt, the DNA is left out and the CDR3 is given as listed by TCRdb. The gene calls are TRBV7-8 and TRBJ1-2; the D call in the table, TRBD1, was not verified against the DNA. The length of the CDR3 is 13 amino acids, counting both ends. Germline lookup yields CDR1 SGHVS and CDR2 FQNEAQ. Here the CDR3 reads CASSAPQREEYNE.

To note about this clonotype: In this CDR3 the conserved last residue, phenylalanine or tryptophan, is missing, so a read error is likely. The DNA is omitted, as the CDR3 cannot be located on it reliably, and the CDR3 follows TCRdb's listing. The rearrangement uses TRBV2 and TRBJ2-3. The CDR3 comprises 13 residues, both ends counted. The V gene's germline CDR1 is SNHLY and CDR2 FYNNEI. The CDR3 reads CASGQDFSATQGY.

This sequence joins TRBV7-8 and TRBJ2-7; perhaps TRBD2 as D (5 bases). Germline-derived CDR1 and CDR2 are SGHVS and FQNEAQ. The CDR3 is 18 residues long. CDR3 region: CASGLAGGPDTQYYEQYV. For the CDR3, the DNA is TGTGCCAGCGGCTTAGCTGGAGGCCCCGATACGCAGTACTACGAGCAGTACGTC.

With respect to this clonotype: Germline is not matched at one junction end, which may reflect a read error. V is TRBV7-6 and J is TRBJ1-6, with no clear D. The CDR3 spans 13 residues. Germline V gene data show CDR1 as SGHVS and CDR2 as FNYEAQ. The CDR3 here is CASSLAAESHLHF. Written as DNA, the CDR3 is TGTGCCAGCAGCTTGGCGGCCGAGTCACACCTCCACTTT.

The CDR3: CASGYGGRHNQHF. Written as DNA, the CDR3 is TGTGCCAGCGGGTACGGGGGCAGACACAATCAGCATTTT. The chain uses TRBV7-8 and TRBJ2-3; possible D gene TRBD1, 6 bases. The DNA end lines up better with TRBJ1-5; the J call may be wrong. The CDR3 contains 13 residues. Per germline, CDR1 SGHVS and CDR2 FQNEAQ.

V gene TRBV9 combines with J gene TRBJ1-5, with D unresolved. Per germline, CDR1 SGDLS and CDR2 YYNGEE. The V gene lost 3 bases and the J gene lost 9 bases, with 16 bases spanning the gap. The CDR3 contains 14 residues. The CDR3 here is CASSESYSNGPQHF. In DNA form, the CDR3 reads TGTGCCAGCAGCGAGTCGTATAGCAATGGGCCCCAGCATTTT. Together with reference TRBV9 and TRBJ1-5, the CDR3 gives the full variable domain: DSGVTQTPKHLITATGQRVTLRCSPRSGDLSVYWYQQSLDQGLQFLIQYYNGEERAKGNILERFSAQQFPDLHSELNLSSLELGDSALYFCASSESYSNGPQHFGDGTRLSIL.

Many counts were recorded for this clonotype. The chain has TRBV11-1 and TRBJ2-7; TRBD2 agrees at 7 bases. The CDR3 is 15 residues long. V trimming: 1 base; J trimming: 3 bases; junction bases outside the gene matches: 6. CDR1 and CDR2 from the germline V gene are SGHAT and FQDESV (reference sequence). CDR3 in DNA: TGTGCCAGCAGCTTAGGAGCGGGGTTGGACTACGAGCAGTACGTC. Its protein product is CASSLGAGLDYEQYV.

The chain recombines TRBV7-2 with TRBJ2-1, with 8 bases fitting TRBD2. The CDR3 consists of 16 residues. From germline, CDR1 is SGHTA and CDR2 FQGNSA. V dropped 3 bases and J dropped 12; count of bases not matched to a gene: 16. CDR3 loop: CASSFQGSGESDAQFF. The CDR3 DNA sequence: TGTGCCAGCAGCTTTCAAGGTAGCGGGGAGAGTGATGCGCAGTTCTTC.

The chain employs TRBV7-8 and TRBJ2-1; 9 bases match TRBD2. With 3 bases clipped from V and 8 bases from J, the junction kept 11 bases outside the gene matches. Germline V lookup: CDR1 SGHVS, CDR2 FQNEAQ. This CDR3 contains 16 residues. CDR3 loop: CASSFQGGRGRDEQFF. The CDR3 bases are TGTGCCAGCAGCTTTCAGGGAGGTCGCGGGAGGGATGAGCAGTTCTTC.

This rearrangement joins TRBV12-3 or TRBV12-4 to TRBJ1-5; D not resolved. The V gene lost 6 bases and the J gene lost 0 bases, with 15 bases spanning the gap. The CDR3 has 16 amino acids. CDR3 region: CASRFGPGYSNQPQHF. DNA for the CDR3: TGTGCCAGCAGGTTCGGACCGGGATATAGCAATCAGCCCCAGCATTTT.

Of note for this clonotype: An end of the junction does not agree with germline; a read error may underlie this. This chain uses TRBV9 with TRBJ2-3, with TRBD1 matching over 7 bases. Per germline, CDR1 SGDLS and CDR2 YYNGEE. This CDR3 spans 13 amino acids. Written as DNA, the CDR3 is TGTGCCAGCAGGGAAGGGGGCAAAGCCACGAATGAGTTT. It specifies CASREGGKATNEF.

In regard to this clonotype: A junction end diverges from the germline sequence, so it may reflect a read error. This chain uses TRBV7-2 with TRBJ1-2; D is ambiguous. This CDR3 contains 13 residues. Germline V gives CDR1 SGHTA, CDR2 FQGNSA. CDR3 DNA: TGCGCCAGCAGCCTAGGCCTTGCTGGTGGCACCCCCTTC. This codes for CASSLGLAGGTPF.

This clonotype appeared once. One junction end does not reproduce the germline sequence, and a read error may be involved. The CDR3 protein is CASGFAGAADKQF. Written as DNA, the CDR3 is TGTGCCAGCGGGTTCGCGGGCGCTGCCGATAAGCAGTTT. The chain recombines TRBV7-3 with TRBJ2-3, with a weak D call TRBD2 (5 bases). Germline loops: CDR1 SGHTA, CDR2 FQGTGA. There are 13 residues in the CDR3.

Turning to this clonotype: A read error may produce the germline difference seen at one junction end. CDR3 amino acids: CASGDGRADAQSF. DNA for the CDR3: TGCGCCAGCGGCGACGGGCGTGCAGATGCCCAGTCCTTC. The chain couples TRBV2 to TRBJ1-2, with D unclear. The CDR3 spans 13 residues. In germline, CDR1 is SNHLY, CDR2 FYNNEI.

Concerning this clonotype itself: This CDR3 fails to terminate in the conserved phenylalanine or tryptophan, so it likely reflects a read error. The limits of the CDR3 on the DNA are not certain, so only TCRdb's listed CDR3 is given. J is TRBJ1-1 and V is TRBV11-3; TRBD1 is the table's D call and was not checked against the DNA. The CDR3 sequence runs 15 residues, both termini included. Germline V gene sequence: CDR1 SGHNT, CDR2 YENEEA. The CDR3 sequence is CASSLGRTGKTEFFL.

For this clonotype: The germline gene is not matched at one end of the junction; a read error may be the cause. V gene TRBV7-9 combines with J gene TRBJ1-6; D is unclear. CDR1 is SEHNR, CDR2 FQNEAQ, per germline (reference sequence). The CDR3 length is 14 residues. The CDR3 DNA reads TGTGCCAGCAGCTTAGCGGGTGGCTACTGGGCCCACGTCTTT. This gives the protein CASSLAGGYWAHVF.

V is TRBV9 and J is TRBJ1-1, with unresolved D. Trimming stripped 0 bases from V and 10 bases from J, with 19 bases between. The germline gives CDR1 SGDLS, CDR2 YYNGEE. The CDR3 extends over 15 amino acids. The CDR3 coding sequence is TGTGCCAGCAGCGTAGATGGGCCGAGCACAGATACAGCTTTCTTT. It yields the protein CASSVDGPSTDTAFF.

This chain connects TRBV7-2 to TRBJ2-6; no clear D. The CDR3 runs to 16 residues. V lost 0 bases and J lost 9, with 15 bases in between. Germline V gene data show CDR1 as SGHTA and CDR2 as FQGNSA. The CDR3 reads CASSLAGSYDDNVLTF. CDR3 DNA: TGTGCCAGCAGCTTAGCAGGTAGCTACGACGACAACGTCCTGACTTTC.